Each of the 4 T cell receptor beta chains below was sequenced from the same sample in a study of shared clonotypes between healthy human individuals. The table came from immunoSEQ multiplex PCR; TCRdb's copy has only in-frame clones and leaves some out. Among approximately 650,000 clones listed, about 95% were seen once. CD45RO negativity and positive selection for CCR7 defined naive CD8 cells, a population that excluded terminally differentiated effector memory CD45RA+ cells. The sequencing input was naive CD8+ T cells sorted from blood. These TCRs come from a woman aged 30 to 39 in good health.

The chain recombines TRBV7-6 with TRBJ2-2, with 10 bases lining up with TRBD2. V lost 5 bases to trimming and J lost 5 bases; unmatched junction nucleotides: 5. CDR1 is SGHVS, CDR2 FNYEAQ, per germline. This CDR3 spans 15 amino acids. Here the CDR3 DNA reads TGTGCCAGCAGCGCACTAGCGGGGAAGACCGGGGAGCTGTTTTTT. This codes for CASSALAGKTGELFF.

Here the CDR3 DNA reads TGTGCCAGCAGCCAGGGACACTACGAGCAGTACTTC. It translates to CASSQGHYEQYF. The chain carries TRBV14 and TRBJ2-7, with D tentatively TRBD1 (6 bases). CDR1 and CDR2 (germline): SGHDN, FVKESK. The CDR3 is 12 residues long. V lost 3 bases and J 3 bases, leaving 6 bases between the germline ends. Supplemented by reference TRBV14 and TRBJ2-7, the full variable domain reads EAGVTQFPSHSVIEKGQTVTLRCDPISGHDNLYWYRRVMGKEIKFLLHFVKESKQDESGMPNNRFLAERTGGTYSTLKVQPAELEDSGVYFCASSQGHYEQYFGPGTRLTVT.

This chain joins TRBV28 and TRBJ1-1, with D perhaps TRBD1 (5 bases). V was shortened by 3 bases and J by 8 bases, with 22 bases between the two germline ends. From germline, CDR1 is MDHEN and CDR2 SYDVKM. This CDR3 comprises 16 residues. As DNA, the CDR3 is TGTGCCAGCAGTTTGACGGGGCGTACGGTGCTAGACGAAGCTTTCTTT. It translates to CASSLTGRTVLDEAFF.

The V call is TRBV14, the J call TRBJ2-7; D gene ambiguous. CDR3 length: 12 residues. The germline CDR1 and CDR2 sequences are SGHDN and FVKESK. V lost 4 bases and J lost 7, with 11 bases in between. DNA of the CDR3: TGTGCCAGCAGCCCTAATATATGGGAGCAGTACTTC. It encodes CASSPNIWEQYF. Using reference TRBV14 and TRBJ2-7 for the parts outside the CDR3, the full variable domain is EAGVTQFPSHSVIEKGQTVTLRCDPISGHDNLYWYRRVMGKEIKFLLHFVKESKQDESGMPNNRFLAERTGGTYSTLKVQPAELEDSGVYFCASSPNIWEQYFGPGTRLTVT.